The clone carrying this TCR beta chain was found a few times. Its antigen remains unknown. Clones were read by immunoSEQ multiplex PCR, and TCRdb kept only the in-frame ones, dropping some. Here the sample spans under 150,000 clones, 80% to 90% being singletons. These data come from a study of OX40 agonist ivuxolimab in advanced cancers. Study-level background: Patients took ivuxolimab, an agonistic anti-OX40 (CD134) antibody.

V lost 6 bases, J lost 8 bases, and 11 bases lay in between. Germline V gene lookup returns CDR1 MNHEY and CDR2 SVGAGI. This CDR3 has 13 amino acids. Study-wide results and caveats: Some patients who did not respond also had low normalized T-cell clonal expansion. Expanded clones were, on average, more numerous in CD8+ T cells than in CD4+. At doses 0.1 to 3.0 mg/kg, CD4+ and CD8+ clones expanded.

This clonotype was obtained from an adult with an advanced solid tumor such as melanoma, head and neck, liver or kidney cancer. The chain is built from TRBV6-5 and TRBJ1-6, with no clear D. Sample: CD4+ or CD8+ T cells sorted from blood, taken in a trial of the OX40 agonist ivuxolimab. CDR3 coding DNA: TGTGCCAGCAGGACTTTCCAGGATTCACCCCTCCACTTT. Translated, it gives CASRTFQDSPLHF.